Presented here are 11 T cell receptor beta chains from one specimen sequenced in a study of shared clonotypes between healthy human individuals. This table comes from immunoSEQ multiplex PCR, and its TCRdb copy is limited to in-frame clones, with some not included. The data show a few million clones, with more than 80% seen just once and over 0.12% held by the top ten. Sequences were obtained from naive CD4+ T cells sorted from blood. The sample's subset: CD45RA+ positively selected. The receptors come from a man between 18 and 29 years old in good health.

The rearrangement uses TRBV15 and TRBJ2-2, with 8 nucleotides matching TRBD1. J gave up 1 base and V 11 bases, and 3 bases lay outside the gene matches. The CDR3 totals 13 residues. The germline CDR1 and CDR2 sequences are LNHNV and YYDKDF (reference sequence). For the CDR3, the DNA is TGTGCCGCCGGGACAGGGAACACCGGGGAGCTGTTTTTT. Translation: CAAGTGNTGELFF.

V and J are TRBV7-5 and TRBJ1-2. TRBV7-5 constitutes a pseudogene. The CDR3 has 15 amino acids. CDR3 DNA: TGTGCCAGAAGCTTCGCCAGGTTGTCAGGAGAAGGCTACACCTTC. Amino acid sequence: CARSFARLSGEGYTF.

V is TRBV7-2 and J is TRBJ1-1; D is unresolved. From germline, CDR1 is SGHTA and CDR2 FQGNSA. The CDR3 has 15 residues. With 4 bases removed from V and 3 bases from J, the gap between germline ends came to 15 bases. The CDR3 is CASSSKRAVDTEAFF. The CDR3 coding sequence is TGTGCCAGCAGCTCCAAACGCGCCGTGGACACTGAAGCTTTCTTT. The variable domain in full, with the rest retrieved from reference TRBV7-2 and TRBJ1-1, is GAGVSQSPSNKVTEKGKDVELRCDPISGHTALYWYRQSLGQGLEFLIYFQGNSAPDKSGLPSDRFSAERTGGSVSTLTIQRTQQEDSAVYLCASSSKRAVDTEAFFGQGTRLTVV.

V usage is TRBV6-5 and J usage is TRBJ1-1; tentatively, D is TRBD1 (5 bases). This CDR3 has 16 residues. Between the trimmed V and J ends, which lost 2 bases and 1 base, there was a span of 14 bases. Germline V gene sequence: CDR1 MNHEY, CDR2 SVGAGI. The DNA of the CDR3 is TGTGCCAGCAGTTACGCCTCGGGACGGCCGAACACTGAAGCTTTCTTT. Protein: CASSYASGRPNTEAFF.

The genes are TRBV13 and TRBJ2-5; weak D call: TRBD1 (5 bases). Germline values: CDR1 PRHDT, CDR2 FYEKMQ (reference sequence). The CDR3 runs to 13 residues. The V and J ends lost 3 bases and 4 bases respectively, with 9 bases between them. CDR3 sequence (DNA): TGTGCCAGCAGCTTCCAGGGTGGAGAGACCCAGTACTTC. Translation: CASSFQGGETQYF.

V and J are TRBV7-8 and TRBJ1-4, with D possibly being TRBD1 (5 bases). Germline V CDR1 and CDR2: SGHVS, FQNEAQ. Between the trimmed V and J ends, which lost 2 bases and 0 bases, there was a span of 22 bases. The CDR3 runs to 20 residues. The CDR3, as DNA: TGTGCCAGCAGCTTAAGAACAGTTCCGGGGCCCCGCACAACTAATGAAAAACTGTTTTTT. Its translation: CASSLRTVPGPRTTNEKLFF.

The gene calls are TRBV25-1 and TRBJ2-3; the D gene is possibly TRBD2 (6 bases). Trimming removed 8 bases from V and 3 bases from J, with 18 bases in between. Germline values: CDR1 MGHDK, CDR2 SYGVNS. This CDR3 comprises 15 residues. CDR3: CASGGMWAGTDTQYF. As DNA, the CDR3 is TGTGCCAGCGGCGGGATGTGGGCAGGGACAGATACGCAGTATTTT.

The chain joins TRBV7-3 to TRBJ1-2; D uncertain. From germline, CDR1 is SGHTA and CDR2 FQGTGA. This CDR3 contains 16 residues. The V end lost 2 bases, the J end lost 2 bases, and 15 bases lay between the germline ends. The CDR3 sequence: CASSLGPRALNYGYTF. In nucleotides, the CDR3 is TGTGCCAGCAGCTTAGGCCCCCGGGCTCTAAACTATGGCTACACCTTC.

About this clone: Additional DNA sequences in this sample encode the identical CDR3. This chain joins TRBV2 and TRBJ2-3; 7 bases map to TRBD2. Trimming cost V 3 bases and J 3 bases; bases outside gene matches: 6. The CDR3 has 15 residues. Germline V CDR1 and CDR2: SNHLY, FYNNEI. The CDR3 region has the DNA TGTGCCAGCAGTGAGGCGGGAGTAGGGACAGATACGCAGTATTTT. Translation gives CASSEAGVGTDTQYF.

This sequence joins TRBV6-1 and TRBJ2-7, with D tentatively TRBD1 (6 bases). Per the germline V gene, CDR1 is MNHNS and CDR2 is SASEGT. V was trimmed by 4 bases and J by 6 bases, leaving 19 bases between them. The CDR3 loop spans 15 amino acids. The CDR3 protein is CASSASGEKGLEQYF. The CDR3, as DNA: TGTGCCAGCAGTGCGTCAGGGGAAAAAGGTCTCGAGCAGTACTTC.

Remarks on this clone: In the same sample, other DNA sequences code for this CDR3. J is TRBJ2-3 and V is TRBV5-4; D assignment may be TRBD1 or TRBD2 (5 bases each). Germline loops: CDR1 SGHNT, CDR2 YYREEE (reference sequence). This CDR3 is 13 amino acids long. The V gene lost 4 bases and the J gene lost 2 bases, with 8 bases spanning the gap. Written as DNA, the CDR3 is TGTGCCAGCAGCCCCGGGACCACAGATACGCAGTATTTT. Its translation is CASSPGTTDTQYF.